A single sample gave rise to the 32 T cell receptor beta chains below, sequenced in a study of breast tumors, draining lymph nodes, adjacent tissues. Axillary draining lymph nodes of breast cancer patients supplied the node samples. TCRdb called the multiplex PCR reads again in MiXCR, with one record for every CDR3 protein. The sample has about 230,000 distinct CDR3 sequences; less than 40% are singletons. The sample consisted of axillary lymph node tissue. The receptors shown here come from a female donor with breast cancer. Some clones in this sample may be carry-over from other donors' samples.

This clonotype has only a few counts. One base away lies a much larger clone, so this may be a sequencing read error. The rearrangement joins TRBV7-2 to TRBJ2-5; 13 bases map to TRBD2. CDR3 length: 17 residues. CDR1 SGHTA and CDR2 FQGNSA come from the germline V gene. V trimming: 0 bases; J trimming: 9 bases; junction bases outside the gene matches: 10. Here the CDR3 reads CASSLAAGLAGAEPQYF. CDR3 nucleotide sequence: TGTGCCAGCAGCTTAGCAGCAGGACTAGCGGGAGCCGAGCCCCAGTACTTC.

This clonotype was seen a few times. This chain connects TRBV27 to TRBJ2-7; the D gene is possibly TRBD1 (5 bases). Trimming removed 6 bases at V and 2 bases at J, with 17 bases between. Germline loops: CDR1 MNHEY, CDR2 SMNVEV (reference sequence). The CDR3 has 15 amino acids. DNA for the CDR3: TGTGCCAGCAGACTCGGACAAAGTGAGACCTACGAGCAGTACTTC. It specifies CASRLGQSETYEQYF.

A word on this clonotype: Possible read error: a much larger clone is one base away. This sequence joins TRBV6-5 and TRBJ2-1; 9 positions agree with TRBD2. Germline loops: CDR1 MNHEY, CDR2 SVGAGI. The CDR3 covers 16 residues. The CDR3 sequence is CASSKGTSTYYNEEFF. The CDR3 region has the DNA TGTGCCAGCAGTAAGGGGACTAGCACCTACTACAATGAGGAGTTCTTC.

This clonotype has a count of ten or more. J is TRBJ2-7 and V is TRBV4-1; D not certain. The CDR3 sequence is 13 residues long. The ends were cut back, 2 bases at V and 4 bases at J, with 9 bases in the middle. CDR1 is MGHRA, CDR2 YSYEKL, per germline. The CDR3 region has the DNA TGCGCCAGCAGCCAACCGGGCAGTTACGAGCAGTACTTC. Translation gives CASSQPGSYEQYF.

This clonotype was observed at least ten times. This rearrangement joins TRBV9 to TRBJ2-5; 7 bases match TRBD1. There are 14 residues in the CDR3. Germline CDR1 reads SGDLS; CDR2 reads YYNGEE. V trimming: 4 bases; J trimming: 5 bases; junction bases outside the gene matches: 8. The CDR3 DNA sequence: TGTGCCAGCAGCACTCGACAGGGAAGGGAGACCCAGTACTTC. It codes for CASSTRQGRETQYF.

The V call is TRBV12-3 or TRBV12-4, the J call TRBJ1-5, with D possibly matching TRBD1 (5 bases). CDR3 length: 16 amino acids. With 6 bases removed from V and 0 bases from J, the gap between germline ends came to 15 bases. The CDR3 here is CASSRDGRNSNQPQHF. CDR3 nucleotide sequence: TGTGCCAGCAGCCGGGACGGGAGAAATAGCAATCAGCCCCAGCATTTT.

This clonotype has more than one count but fewer than ten. The junction does not match germline at one end; this may be a read error. The CDR3 DNA sequence: TGTGCCAGCAGCCAGGGACGTAAGCAAACTGTCTCTGGGCCCAACGTCCTGACTTTC. This sequence encodes CASSQGRKQTVSGPNVLTF. J is TRBJ2-6 and V is TRBV7-8; the D gene could be TRBD1 or TRBD2 (5 bases each). The germline V gene has CDR1 SGHVS and CDR2 FQNEAQ. The CDR3 extends over 19 amino acids.

This clonotype was seen many times. The rearrangement uses TRBV5-8 and TRBJ2-5; D perhaps matches TRBD2 (6 bases). Trimming left V 1 base short and J 4 bases short, with 17 bases between. Germline CDR1 reads SGHTS; CDR2 reads YDEGEE. The CDR3 is made up of 16 amino acids. The DNA for the CDR3 is TGTGCCAGCAGCTTGTTGGGACCGGGGGTAGGAGAGACCCAGTACTTC. Encoded protein: CASSLLGPGVGETQYF. The variable domain in full, completed from reference TRBV5-8 and TRBJ2-5, reads EAGVTQSPTHLIKTRGQQATLRCSPISGHTSVYWYQQALGLGLQFLLWYDEGEERNRGNFPPRFSGRQFPNYSSELNVNALELEDSALYLCASSLLGPGVGETQYFGPGTRLLVL.

This clonotype was observed many times. The rearrangement joins TRBV7-6 to TRBJ2-3; 9 nucleotides match TRBD2. The CDR3 spans 16 residues. Germline V gives CDR1 SGHVS, CDR2 FNYEAQ. J lost 3 bases, V lost 3 bases, and 7 bases had no gene match. DNA of the CDR3: TGTGCCAGCAGCTTGGTGCCCGCGGGAGGGACAGATACGCAGTATTTT. The encoded protein is CASSLVPAGGTDTQYF.

On this clonotype itself: A much larger clone is a single base away; this may be a read error. The chain couples TRBV18 to TRBJ1-5; no clear D gene. The CDR3 runs to 13 residues. Germline V gene data show CDR1 as KGHSH and CDR2 as LQKENI. CDR3 residues: CASSPHSNQLQHF. CDR3 nucleotide sequence: TGTGCCAGCTCACCCCATAGCAATCAGCTCCAGCATTTT.

The chain is built from TRBV20-1 and TRBJ2-3, with TRBD2 identical over 14 bases. Germline V gene sequence: CDR1 DFQATT, CDR2 SNEGSKA (reference sequence). There are 13 residues in the CDR3. The CDR3 loop reads CRRLAGGTNPQYF. DNA of the CDR3: TGCAGGAGACTAGCGGGGGGGACAAATCCGCAGTATTTT.

This clonotype was seen repeatedly, ten times or more. The chain links TRBV6-5 to TRBJ2-5; no clear D gene. This CDR3 region has 15 residues. Per germline, CDR1 MNHEY and CDR2 SVGAGI. V was cut by 0 bases and J by 4 bases, with 12 bases left in between. The CDR3 spells CASSYSGYFGETQYF. The CDR3 DNA follows: TGTGCCAGCAGTTACTCGGGGTATTTCGGAGAGACCCAGTACTTC.

To note about this clonotype: Compared with germline, one end of the junction differs, possibly owing to a read error. V is TRBV24-1 and J is TRBJ1-5, with D perhaps TRBD1 (6 bases). The germline V gene encodes CDR1 KGHDR and CDR2 SFDVKD. The CDR3 runs 21 residues. The CDR3 coding sequence is TGTGTCACCAGTGAGCCCCAAGGACCAGACCACGGGACATTTAGCAATCAGCCCCAGCATTTT. Translation: CVTSEPQGPDHGTFSNQPQHF.

This clonotype appeared many times. The V gene is TRBV10-3, the J gene TRBJ1-5; D call uncertain. This CDR3 has 16 residues. Looked up from germline, CDR1 is ENHRY and CDR2 is SYGVKD. Trimming cost V 0 bases and J 2 bases, with 11 bases left between them. The CDR3 sequence is CAISESGGFGNQPQHF. The DNA for the CDR3 is TGTGCCATCAGTGAGTCGGGTGGATTTGGCAATCAGCCCCAGCATTTT.

This clonotype was observed at least ten times. CDR3 sequence (DNA): TGTGCCAGCAAGGGACAGGGGGCTCAGCCCCAGCATTTT. Translating gives CASKGQGAQPQHF. The V gene is TRBV6-5, the J gene TRBJ1-5; 12 nucleotides match TRBD1. The CDR3 spans 13 residues. Per germline, CDR1 MNHEY and CDR2 SVGAGI. V dropped 7 bases and J dropped 6; count of bases not matched to a gene: 1.

The chain links TRBV3-1 to TRBJ2-2; 8 bases map to TRBD2. Germline CDR1 LGHDT, CDR2 YNNKEL (reference sequence). The CDR3 loop spans 14 amino acids. J lost 7 bases, V lost 1 base, and 2 bases had no gene match. The CDR3: CASSQGAGGGELFF. The CDR3 region has the DNA TGTGCCAGCAGCCAAGGGGCGGGAGGCGGGGAGCTGTTTTTT.

This clonotype came up many times. V usage is TRBV9 and J usage is TRBJ1-2; 7 bases fit TRBD1. The CDR3 covers 13 residues. The germline CDR1 and CDR2 sequences are SGDLS and YYNGEE. V shed 6 bases, J shed 4 bases, and the junction held 6 bases outside the gene matches. DNA of the CDR3: TGTGCCAGCACCAAGGGGGCCGTCTATGGCTACACCTTC. This encodes CASTKGAVYGYTF.

Notes on this clonotype: The conserved phenylalanine or tryptophan normally closing the CDR3 is absent here, so this likely arose from a read error. The chain uses TRBV7-9 and TRBJ2-7, with 11 nucleotides matching TRBD1. This CDR3 comprises 14 residues. CDR1 and CDR2 (germline): SEHNR, FQNEAQ (reference sequence). V shed 5 bases and J 6 bases; nucleotides not matched to a gene: 6. In nucleotides, the CDR3 is TGTGCCAGCAGCAAGGACAGGGGGCGAATCGAGCAGTACCAC. It translates to CASSKDRGRIEQYH.

This clonotype was observed at least ten times. The chain carries TRBV4-2 and TRBJ2-7; D possibly corresponds to TRBD2 (6 bases). Per germline, CDR1 LGHNA and CDR2 YNFKEQ. V was cut by 0 bases and J by 4 bases, with 19 bases left in between. The CDR3 runs to 17 residues. CDR3 residues: CASSQEVVTSLQYEQYF. The DNA of the CDR3 is TGTGCCAGCAGCCAAGAGGTCGTGACTAGTCTTCAGTACGAGCAGTACTTC.

The chain combines TRBV6-4 with TRBJ1-1; TRBD1 agrees at 10 bases. This CDR3 has 17 residues. V dropped 8 bases and J dropped 6; count of bases not matched to a gene: 18. Germline V gene lookup returns CDR1 MRHNA and CDR2 SNTAGT. In DNA form, the CDR3 reads TGTGCCAGCTCTGGCCTTGGACCGGGACAGGGGCGGGCTGAAGCTTTCTTT. It translates to CASSGLGPGQGRAEAFF.

The chain couples TRBV10-3 to TRBJ2-6, with a possible D match to TRBD1 (5 bases). Deletions cut 5 bases from V and 0 bases from J, with 23 bases between. The CDR3 length is 20 residues. Germline CDR1 and CDR2: ENHRY and SYGVKD. As DNA, the CDR3 is TGTGCCATCAGTCGAGAAGGGGATACCGGGCTGTGCTCTGGGGCCAACGTCCTGACTTTC. It specifies CAISREGDTGLCSGANVLTF.

This clonotype was detected a few times. A much bigger clone sits one base away, suggesting this may be a read error. Given the absence of the conserved phenylalanine or tryptophan at the CDR3 end, a read error is likely. The chain is built from TRBV20-1 and TRBJ1-5; weak D call: TRBD1 (5 bases). Germline V CDR1 and CDR2: DFQATT, SNEGSKA (reference sequence). The CDR3 extends over 15 amino acids. The ends were cut back, 0 bases at V and 6 bases at J, with 15 bases in the middle. In DNA, the CDR3 is TGCAGTGCTAGAGATCGGGGGAATGCTGGTCAGCCCCAGCATTCT. Translation: CSARDRGNAGQPQHS.

The V and J genes are TRBV9 and TRBJ1-1, with D uncertain. CDR1 and CDR2 (germline): SGDLS, YYNGEE. The V and J ends lost 5 bases and 5 bases respectively, with 16 bases between them. This CDR3 contains 14 residues. The CDR3 nucleotides read TGTGCCAGCAGTCACGAGAGGCGTTGGACTGAAGCTTTCTTT. Its translation is CASSHERRWTEAFF.

On this clonotype: A much more abundant neighbour one base away suggests this may be a read error. The chain uses TRBV20-1 and TRBJ2-5; D ambiguous. The CDR3 length is 11 residues. Germline CDR1 reads DFQATT; CDR2 reads SNEGSKA (reference sequence). The chain's CDR3 is CSARSETLAPF. CDR3 nucleotides: TGCAGTGCTAGGAGTGAGACGCTGGCGCCCTTC.

This chain joins TRBV7-3 and TRBJ1-5; D is ambiguous. The V gene lost 0 bases and the J gene lost 5 bases, with 5 bases spanning the gap. This CDR3 spans 13 amino acids. CDR1 is SGHTA, CDR2 FQGTGA, per germline. CDR3 loop: CASSLTPDQPQHF. The CDR3 DNA reads as TGTGCCAGCAGCTTAACACCGGATCAGCCCCAGCATTTT.

This clonotype was observed many times. V is TRBV3-2 and J is TRBJ1-3; the D call TRBD1 from the table was never checked on the DNA. TRBV3-2 counts as a pseudogene. The CDR3 contains 18 residues. In DNA, the CDR3 is TGTGCCAGCAGCCAAGCTCATAGGGGGGAAATCTCTGGAAACACCATATATTTT. This translates into CASSQAHRGEISGNTIYF.

V usage is TRBV11-2 and J usage is TRBJ1-4; D is unclear. There are 15 residues in the CDR3. V lost 2 bases and J 3 bases, leaving 10 bases between the germline ends. The germline gives CDR1 SGHAT, CDR2 FQNNGV. DNA of the CDR3: TGTGCCAGCAGCTTAAAGGGCAGACCTAATGAAAAACTGTTTTTT. Encoded protein: CASSLKGRPNEKLFF. The variable domain in full, with the rest retrieved from reference TRBV11-2 and TRBJ1-4, is EAGVAQSPRYKIIEKRQSVAFWCNPISGHATLYWYQQILGQGPKLLIQFQNNGVVDDSQLPKDRFSAERLKGVDSTLKIQPAKLEDSAVYLCASSLKGRPNEKLFFGSGTQLSVL.

A remark on this clonotype: Without the conserved terminal phenylalanine or tryptophan, this CDR3 likely stems from a read error. The CDR3 spells CASSSKLVTSGSTQYL. CDR3 DNA: TGTGCCAGCAGTTCCAAACTAGTGACTAGCGGGAGTACGCAGTATTTG. This chain links TRBV28 with TRBJ2-3, with 12 nucleotides matching TRBD2. After removal of 4 bases from V and 8 bases from J, the junction contained 10 bases not matched to a gene. The CDR3 contains 16 residues. Germline CDR1 reads MDHEN; CDR2 reads SYDVKM.

This clonotype was seen ten or more times. This sequence joins TRBV30 and TRBJ2-7; D possibly matches TRBD1 or TRBD2 (5 bases each). Trimming cost V 1 base and J 2 bases, with 12 bases left between them. The CDR3 has 14 residues. Germline V lookup: CDR1 GTSNPN, CDR2 SVGIG (reference sequence). The CDR3 region has the DNA TGTGCCTGGAGTGGGGGGTCTCGCGCCTACGAGCAGTACTTC. Its protein product is CAWSGGSRAYEQYF.

V is TRBV20-1 and J is TRBJ2-7, with TRBD1 matching over 9 bases. CDR3 length: 14 residues. In germline, CDR1 is DFQATT, CDR2 SNEGSKA (reference sequence). The V gene end was trimmed by 0 bases and the J gene end by 3 bases; junction bases not matched to a gene: 3. CDR3 nucleotides: TGCAGTGCTAGAGATTCGGACAGGGGCTACGAGCAGTACTTC. Translation gives CSARDSDRGYEQYF.

The genes are TRBV27 and TRBJ1-4; 9 nucleotides match TRBD1. Unmatched junction bases numbered 13, after V lost 6 bases and J lost 8 bases. Per the germline V gene, CDR1 is MNHEY and CDR2 is SMNVEV (reference sequence). This CDR3 spans 16 amino acids. The CDR3 DNA sequence: TGTGCCAGCAGAAGTGCCAAACAGGGGGCTGTCGAAAAACTGTTTTTT. This translates into CASRSAKQGAVEKLFF.

This clonotype was detected only a few times. The chain recombines TRBV28 with TRBJ2-1, with TRBD2 identical over 9 bases. The CDR3 runs to 15 residues. Germline V gene sequence: CDR1 MDHEN, CDR2 SYDVKM. Unmatched junction bases numbered 6, after V lost 1 base and J lost 8 bases. CDR3 nucleotide sequence: TGTGCCAGCAGTTTATTAAGCGGGAGGCTACATGAGCAGTTCTTC. Protein: CASSLLSGRLHEQFF.